This is a list of T cell receptor beta chains from one sample in a study of T cells in Graves' hyperthyroidism and ophthalmopathy. TCRdb redid the calling of the multiplex PCR reads with MiXCR, one entry per CDR3 protein. The sample contains approximately 590,000 distinct CDR3 sequences, under 60% of which appear only once. Sequenced: peripheral blood or thyroid tissue (not recorded which). These receptors originate from a woman under 30 with Graves' hyperthyroidism. Each CDR3 is given with its conserved first and last residue. A D gene is named only where the DNA matches it firmly. A clone size is listed for some rows: how often the clone was seen (once, few, many), or a class if it is expanded.

>-|TRBJ2-3|TRBV20-1|-
CSARASVSSTDTQYF
TGCAGTGCTAGAGCCTCGGTTTCTAGCACAGATACGCAGTATTTT
>-|TRBJ1-2|TRBV9|-
CASSVAPGKDYGYTF
TGTGCCAGCAGCGTAGCACCCGGGAAAGACTATGGCTACACCTTC
>-|TRBJ2-5|TRBV11-1|-
CASSLARTGKETQYF
TGTGCCAGCAGCTTAGCGCGAACAGGGAAAGAGACCCAGTACTTC
>many|TRBJ1-2|TRBV7-2|-
CASSLEGGVGYTF
TGTGCCAGCAGCTTAGAGGGGGGGGTTGGCTACACCTTC
>many|TRBJ1-1|TRBV25-1|TRBD1
CASRGQGGTEAFF
TGCGCCAGCAGGGGACAGGGGGGGACTGAAGCTTTCTTT
>many|TRBJ1-1|TRBV7-9|-
CASSPTGGAFF
TGTGCCAGCAGCCCCACGGGCGGCGCTTTCTTT
>-|TRBJ2-7|TRBV20-1|TRBD2
CSARDLAGLRGEQYF
TGCAGTGCTAGAGACTTAGCGGGACTCCGGGGCGAGCAGTACTTC
>-|TRBJ1-3|TRBV7-9|-
CASSLRIPGNTIYF
TGTGCCAGCAGCTTACGGATCCCTGGAAACACCATATATTTT
>-|TRBJ1-1|TRBV20-1|-
CSAWGLGGGTFF
TGCAGTGCTTGGGGTTTGGGGGGAGGAACTTTCTTT
>many|TRBJ2-5|TRBV29-1|-
CSVVRLPAQETQYF
TGCAGCGTTGTCAGGTTGCCAGCTCAAGAGACCCAGTACTTC
>many|TRBJ1-2|TRBV25-1|-
CASIIGRSGYTF
TGTGCCAGCATTATCGGACGGAGTGGCTACACCTTC
>few|TRBJ2-7|TRBV7-2|TRBD2
CASNQGLTYEQYF
TGTGCCAGCAACCAGGGACTAACCTACGAGCAGTACTTC
>-|TRBJ2-7|TRBV2|TRBD2
CASSLDVRESYEQYF
TGTGCCAGCAGCTTAGATGTGCGGGAGAGCTACGAGCAGTACTTC
>-|TRBJ1-6|TRBV7-3|-
CASSLHAEGGNNSPLHF
TGTGCCAGCAGCTTGCACGCGGAGGGTGGGAATAATTCACCCCTCCACTTT
>-|TRBJ1-2|TRBV20-1|-
CSASLTLGRGYTF
TGCAGTGCTAGTTTAACCCTGGGGCGAGGCTACACCTTC
>-|TRBJ1-6|TRBV2|-
CASKSEYNSPLHF
TGTGCCAGCAAATCAGAGTATAATTCACCCCTCCACTTT
>-|TRBJ1-2|TRBV29-1|-
CSLGTDYGYTF
TGCAGCTTAGGCACAGATTATGGCTACACCTTC